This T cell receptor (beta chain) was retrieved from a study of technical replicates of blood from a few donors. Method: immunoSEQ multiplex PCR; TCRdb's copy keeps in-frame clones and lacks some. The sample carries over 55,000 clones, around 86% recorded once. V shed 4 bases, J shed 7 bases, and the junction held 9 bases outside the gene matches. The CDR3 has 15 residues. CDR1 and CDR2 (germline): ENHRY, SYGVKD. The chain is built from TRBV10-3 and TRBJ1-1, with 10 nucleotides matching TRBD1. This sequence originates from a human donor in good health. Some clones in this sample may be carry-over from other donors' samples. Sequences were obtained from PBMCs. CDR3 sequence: CAISGATGQGNEAFF. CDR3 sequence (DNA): TGTGCCATCAGTGGGGCCACGGGACAGGGGAATGAAGCTTTCTTT.